This T cell receptor (beta chain) was sequenced in a study of PD-1 blockade in classical Hodgkin lymphoma. Whole-study context: Nivolumab dosing for patients was 3 mg/kg, administered intravenously every 2 weeks.

This CDR3 contains 14 residues. V lost 6 bases, J lost 7 bases, and 16 bases lay in between. Per germline, CDR1 MNHNY and CDR2 SVGAGI (reference sequence). Time point reported: cycle 4 day 1 (C4D1), after more than 5 weeks of nivolumab. Relapses following autologous stem cell transplantation were seen in all patients, with brentuximab vedotin exposure varying. Best overall response was complete response, partial response or progressive disease in these relapsed/refractory classical Hodgkin lymphoma patients. Profiling relied on immunoSEQ multiplex PCR, and the TCRdb table lists in-frame clones only, not all of them. This sample carries some 58,000 clones, roughly 89% of them seen once, and the ten largest clones take 10%. Study outcomes and limitations: What caused the repertoire differences, perhaps disease activity or prior therapy, remains undefined. The study found that TCR diversity rose significantly by C4D1 in CD4+ but not CD8+ cells.

A remark on this clone: What it binds is unknown.

The V call is TRBV6-6, the J call TRBJ1-5, with D tentatively TRBD1 (5 bases). The clonotype comes from a human donor with classical Hodgkin lymphoma. The source material was peripheral blood mononuclear cells (PBMCs), sampled before the fourth cycle of nivolumab. The CDR3: CASRLRVTGQPQHF. The DNA for the CDR3 is TGTGCCAGCAGACTCAGGGTAACAGGACAGCCCCAGCATTTT.